This T cell receptor beta chain is drawn from a study of cytotoxic CD8 clonotypes in ibrutinib-treated CLL. Study at large: After a median of around six years, 14 patients stayed remitted and some twelve progressed; responses had been partial in around 25 and complete in 2.

On this clone itself: Its specificity is not known.

Researchers set a sequencing depth target of 1 in 200,000 to 1 in 1 million T cells. The assay was immunoSEQ multiplex PCR, and TCRdb's table has in-frame clones only and misses some. The repertoire holds roughly 110,000 clones, about 58% seen once, with approximately 35% in the top ten. Germline loops: CDR1 SGHAT, CDR2 FQNNGV. The CDR3 has 15 amino acids. Trimming cost V 1 base and J 2 bases; bases outside gene matches: 3. General study findings and limits: Under treatment, the uncommon public clonotypes either contracted or remained stable. Baseline clonality exceeded age-matched healthy donors and tracked circulating CD8+ T-cell counts.

This TCR was recovered from a human donor with chronic lymphocytic leukemia. The chain recombines TRBV11-2 with TRBJ2-7, with 9 bases that match TRBD1. Sequenced material: PBMCs, taken after 24 months of ibrutinib treatment. The CDR3 loop is CASSLGTGAAYEQYF. The CDR3 region has the DNA TGTGCCAGCAGCTTAGGGACAGGGGCCGCCTACGAGCAGTACTTC.